This T cell receptor beta chain was found in a study of monozygotic twins with cystic fibrosis. Study-wide points: Clonality was generally low (median roughly 0.01), higher in the most severe patients. V usage most resembled the co-twin in 13 of 16 pairs.

Profiling relied on immunoSEQ multiplex PCR, and the TCRdb table lists in-frame clones only, not all of them. The sample includes approximately 34,000 clones, just over 95% of them seen just once. To note about this clone: Its target is not known.

The CDR3 has 11 residues. Between the trimmed V and J ends, which lost 7 bases and 2 bases, there was a span of 6 bases. Germline CDR1 reads SGHTS; CDR2 reads YDEGEE. This clonotype was obtained from a girl aged 2 to 10 with cystic fibrosis. Sequenced sample: blood. J is TRBJ1-1 and V is TRBV5-8; D is ambiguous. Here the CDR3 DNA reads TGTGCCAGCCGAGTTAACACTGAAGCTTTCTTT. Residues: CASRVNTEAFF.